The text below deals with one TCR beta chain. The antigen is unknown. The sample originates from a study of cytomegalovirus exposure and HLA in healthy donors. Background on the study: Tens of millions of unique TCRs from HLA-typed donors were held in an early release of data. Points from the study as a whole: Later analysis identified a missense DCLRE1C variant that was linked to TCR beta V- and J-gene trimming. It was 164 TCR beta chains that were listed as cytomegalovirus-associated. Analyzed later, most CMV-associated TCR beta chains appeared HLA-restricted.

This CDR3 contains 13 residues. The germline V and J ends were trimmed by 8 bases and 0 bases, with 9 bases remaining between them. Germline V gives CDR1 SGHTA, CDR2 FQGNSA. PCR amplification relied on 60 Vbeta primers (plus 13 Jbeta primers). Here immunoSEQ multiplex PCR was the method, and the copy in TCRdb shows in-frame clones only, minus some. The sample holds over 150,000 clones; 87% are singletons and the top ten take 0.75% to 0.95%. The material sequenced was PBMCs. The receptor comes from a woman aged 25 to 39 in good health and CMV-seronegative. This rearrangement joins TRBV7-2 to TRBJ2-3; tentatively, D is TRBD1 (5 bases). The CDR3 reads CASYGHSTDTQYF. Written as DNA, the CDR3 is TGTGCCAGCTACGGACATAGCACAGATACGCAGTATTTT.